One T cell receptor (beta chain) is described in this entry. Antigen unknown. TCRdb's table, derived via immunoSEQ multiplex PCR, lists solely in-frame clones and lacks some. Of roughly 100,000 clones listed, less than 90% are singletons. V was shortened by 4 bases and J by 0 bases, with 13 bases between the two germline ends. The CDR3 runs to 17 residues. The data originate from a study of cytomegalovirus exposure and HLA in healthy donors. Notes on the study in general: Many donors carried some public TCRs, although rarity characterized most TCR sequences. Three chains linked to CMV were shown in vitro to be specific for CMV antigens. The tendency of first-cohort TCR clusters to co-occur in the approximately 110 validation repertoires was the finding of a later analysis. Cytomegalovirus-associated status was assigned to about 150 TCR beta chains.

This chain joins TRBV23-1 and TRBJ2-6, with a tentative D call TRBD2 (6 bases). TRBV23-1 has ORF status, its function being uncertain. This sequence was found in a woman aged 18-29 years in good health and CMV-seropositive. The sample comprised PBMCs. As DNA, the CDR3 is TGCGCCAGCAGTCCCCCTGGGGGGACCTCTGGGGCCAACGTCCTGACTTTC. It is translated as CASSPPGGTSGANVLTF.